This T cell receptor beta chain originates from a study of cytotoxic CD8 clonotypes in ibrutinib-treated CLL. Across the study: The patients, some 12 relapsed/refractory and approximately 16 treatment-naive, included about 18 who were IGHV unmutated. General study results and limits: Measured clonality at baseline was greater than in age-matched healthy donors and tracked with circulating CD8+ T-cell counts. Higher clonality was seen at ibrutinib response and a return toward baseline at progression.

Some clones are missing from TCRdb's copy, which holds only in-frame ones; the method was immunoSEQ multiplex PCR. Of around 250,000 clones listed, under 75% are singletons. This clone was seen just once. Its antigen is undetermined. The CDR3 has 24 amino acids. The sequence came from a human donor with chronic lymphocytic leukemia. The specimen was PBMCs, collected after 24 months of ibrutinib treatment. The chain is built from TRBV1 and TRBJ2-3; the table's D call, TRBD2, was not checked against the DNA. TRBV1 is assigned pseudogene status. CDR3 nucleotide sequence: TGCACCAGCAGCCTCCACAAAATAGGGGAAGGGACTAGCGGGACGGAGTTTATGATGGATACGCAGTATTTT. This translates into CTSSLHKIGEGTSGTEFMMDTQYF.